The T cell receptor (beta chain) under discussion was sequenced for a study of low-dose radiotherapy and immunotherapy resistance in tumors. For the study at large: Per fraction, Cohort 1 was given 0.5 Gy every 2 weeks, for a total of 6.5 Gy. Every two weeks, one day ahead of radiation and immunotherapy, cyclophosphamide 200 mg/m2 was given (intravenously).

Gene-specific TRAV and TRBV primers were used for first-strand cDNA, covering alpha and beta chains. With a constant-region primer and a V-primer adapter, TCRs were subjected to 20 to 25 PCR cycles of amplification. Using its own MiXCR run on the reads, TCRdb lists one record per CDR3 protein. Here the sample spans some 60,000 distinct CDR3 sequences, 26% being singletons. Per germline, CDR1 MRHNA and CDR2 SNTAGT. J lost 3 bases, V lost 4 bases, and 12 bases had no gene match. The length of the CDR3 is 16 residues. Time point specified: before trial treatment. Inclusion covered patients whose advanced solid tumors lacked tumor-infiltrating lymphocytes. As regards this clonotype: A single base is all that separates this from a far larger clone, so a read error is likely.

The sample here was PBMCs, taken before treatment. The sequence came from a male donor with rectosigmoid adenocarcinoma. The J gene is TRBJ2-7, the V gene TRBV6-4; TRBD2 matches at 7 bases. CDR3 bases: TGTGCCAGCAGTGTCCTAGCGGAGATGGAGGTCTACGAGCAGTACTTC. Translated, it gives CASSVLAEMEVYEQYF.